This TCR beta chain was sequenced in a study of PD-1 blockade in classical Hodgkin lymphoma (dated by TCRdb to about 2020). Looking at the study overall: Nivolumab dosing was 3 mg/kg intravenously every 2 weeks, continuing until either disease progression or unacceptable toxicity. The study used CyTOF and TCR beta sequencing to define a peripheral blood immune signature of response to PD-1 blockade in classical Hodgkin lymphoma. Findings and caveats that apply to the study as a whole: The study was limited to a single clinical trial cohort, and causes of repertoire differences, possibly disease activity or prior therapy, remained undefined. Newly diagnosed patients were reported to have lower baseline TCR diversity than healthy donors, and relapsed/refractory patients were reported to have lower baseline TCR diversity still. Patients starting nivolumab less than 1 year after ASCT had lower diversity and were excluded from later analyses to avoid confounding by immune reconstitution. Among trial patients, those achieving complete response had baseline diversity similar to that of newly diagnosed patients, while diversity was significantly lower in partial responders and progressors. By C4D1, a significant rise was seen in CD4+ TCR diversity but not in CD8+ TCR diversity (p=0.0027 vs p=0.16), and the rise was most apparent among complete responders (p=0.02).

Genomic DNA was isolated using the Qiagen DNeasy kit from unsorted PBMCs as well as from negatively selected CD4+ and CD8+ fractions. TCR beta CDR3 regions were amplified by immunoSEQ multiplex PCR using primers annealing to V and J segments. A synthetic immune receptor repertoire was used to minimize amplification bias, and any remaining bias was removed computationally after sequencing. Per the source publication's procedure: Repertoire diversity was quantified as the Shannon entropy index using custom Python scripts. The unsorted, CD4+ and CD8+ repertoires were each analyzed separately, with the exception of combined analyses, where CD4+ and CD8+ sequences were merged in silico. Clonal expansion was defined as at least a 2-fold frequency increase after treatment relative to C1D1, with a pseudocount of 0.5 for undetected baseline clones. Singleton clones were defined as clones with 0 or 1 copy at C1D1, and non-singleton clones were defined as clones with 2 or more copies. Clones expanded in unsorted samples were labelled as CD4+, CD8+ or unknown by matching protein sequences in sorted samples from the same patient. Diversity changes from C1D1 to C4D1 were tested in paired samples using Wilcoxon tests. TCRdb carries this immuneACCESS record with in-frame sequences only. Its versions omit some clonotypes, under half of them owing to an unresolved V gene in the studies checked, with the rest unexplained. V, J and clone size are taken as reported in that table, and D and trimming were inferred from the DNA itself. Counted in this sample were tens of thousands of clones; 85% to 95% of them appeared once. The top ten clones comprise 8% of the sample.

For this clone: The clone's antigen remains unknown. No clone much larger than this one lies a single base away; base qualities are absent.

At the junction V is shortened by 6 bases and J by 0 bases, with 8 bases in between. From the cysteine up to the phenylalanine, the CDR3 has a length of 14 residues. Only the CDR3 region is kept as DNA, spanning 42 bases read in frame from base 1. The germline V gene specifies MDHEN as CDR1 and SYDVKM as CDR2. Per the publication, the time point label means: cycle 1 day 1 (C1D1), immediately before nivolumab initiation. All trial patients had relapsed after autologous stem cell transplantation, with cohorts A, B and C differing in prior brentuximab vedotin exposure. The trial cohort included around 56 patients with relapsed/refractory classical Hodgkin lymphoma, and each patient had a best overall response of complete response, partial response or progressive disease. Trial patients were treated with single-agent nivolumab in the multi-cohort phase II CheckMate 205 trial. An independent review committee assessed best overall response using the 2007 International Working Group response criteria. Trial PBMCs were collected just before the start of nivolumab (C1D1) and during therapy at cycle 2 day 1 and cycle 4 day 1. Peripheral blood was collected in 8 mL Vacutainer Cell Preparation Tubes, from which PBMCs were isolated by centrifugation and then cryopreserved.

The rearrangement combines TRBV28 with TRBJ1-4; no confident D gene assignment can be made. Sample: peripheral blood mononuclear cells (PBMCs), taken at baseline. This receptor was identified in a human donor with classical Hodgkin lymphoma. The sequenced DNA is TGTGCCAGCAGCTCCCTTGCAACTAATGAAAAACTGTTTTTT. This translates into CASSSLATNEKLFF.